This entry describes one TCR beta chain. V shed 8 bases, J shed 3 bases, and the junction held 5 bases outside the gene matches. Germline values: CDR1 SNHLY, CDR2 FYNNEI. This CDR3 region has 13 residues. Assay: immunoSEQ multiplex PCR; the TCRdb copy retains only in-frame clones and omits some. This table holds 200,000 to 250,000 clones, roughly 90% found once. These data are taken from a study of blood T cell repertoires in COVID-19. Cohorts were determined from participant-reported clinical history. The sample consisted of PBMCs or T cells enriched from blood (not recorded which). The clonotype comes from a woman in her forties or fifties in a cohort exposed to, infected with or recovered from COVID-19 (not recorded which). The chain carries TRBV2 and TRBJ2-3; 7 bases are a match to TRBD2. CDR3 protein: CASRRGTTDTQYF. Written as DNA, the CDR3 is TGTGCCAGCCGGCGGGGGACGACAGATACGCAGTATTTT. The full variable domain, in which reference TRBV2 and TRBJ2-3 provide the parts outside the CDR3, is EPEVTQTPSHQVTQMGQEVILRCVPISNHLYFYWYRQILGQKVEFLVSFYNNEISEKSEIFDDQFSVERPDGSNFTLKIRSTKLEDSAMYFCASRRGTTDTQYFGPGTRLTVL.